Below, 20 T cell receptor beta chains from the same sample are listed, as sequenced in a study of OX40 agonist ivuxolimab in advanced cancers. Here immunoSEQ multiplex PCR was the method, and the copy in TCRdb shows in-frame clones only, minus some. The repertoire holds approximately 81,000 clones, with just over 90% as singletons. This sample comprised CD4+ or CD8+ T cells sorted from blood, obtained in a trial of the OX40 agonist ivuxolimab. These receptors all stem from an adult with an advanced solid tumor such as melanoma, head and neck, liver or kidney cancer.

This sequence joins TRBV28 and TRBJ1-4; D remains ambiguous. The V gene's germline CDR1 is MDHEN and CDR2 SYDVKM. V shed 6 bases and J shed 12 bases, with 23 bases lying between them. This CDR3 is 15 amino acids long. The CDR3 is CASSSLRVLSAELFF. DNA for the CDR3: TGTGCCAGCAGCTCACTCCGGGTCCTAAGTGCGGAACTGTTTTTT.

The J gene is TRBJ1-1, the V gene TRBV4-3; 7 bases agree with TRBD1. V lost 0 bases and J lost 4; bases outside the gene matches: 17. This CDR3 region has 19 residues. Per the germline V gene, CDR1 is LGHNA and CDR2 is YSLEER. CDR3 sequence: CASSQDVVSRGGVGTEAFF. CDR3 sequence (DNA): TGCGCCAGCAGCCAAGATGTGGTCAGCAGGGGGGGGGTCGGCACTGAAGCTTTCTTT.

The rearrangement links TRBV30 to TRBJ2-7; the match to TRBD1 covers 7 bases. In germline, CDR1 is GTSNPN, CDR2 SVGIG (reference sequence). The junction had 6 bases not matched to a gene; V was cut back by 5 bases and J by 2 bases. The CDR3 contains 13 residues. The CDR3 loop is CAWAYDRAYEQYF. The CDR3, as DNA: TGTGCCTGGGCCTACGACAGGGCCTACGAGCAGTACTTC.

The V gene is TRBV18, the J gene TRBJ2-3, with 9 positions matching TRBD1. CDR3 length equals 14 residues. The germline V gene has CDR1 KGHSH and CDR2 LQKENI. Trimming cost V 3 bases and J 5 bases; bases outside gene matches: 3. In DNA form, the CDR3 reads TGTGCCAGCTCACCCGGGACAGGGAGAGATACGCAGTATTTT. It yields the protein CASSPGTGRDTQYF.

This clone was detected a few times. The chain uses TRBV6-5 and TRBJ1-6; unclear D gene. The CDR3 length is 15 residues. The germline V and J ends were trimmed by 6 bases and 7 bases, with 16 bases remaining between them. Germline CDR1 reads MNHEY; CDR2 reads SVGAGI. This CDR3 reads CASRDRANPNSPLHF. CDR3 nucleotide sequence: TGTGCCAGCAGGGATCGAGCAAACCCAAATTCACCCCTCCACTTT.

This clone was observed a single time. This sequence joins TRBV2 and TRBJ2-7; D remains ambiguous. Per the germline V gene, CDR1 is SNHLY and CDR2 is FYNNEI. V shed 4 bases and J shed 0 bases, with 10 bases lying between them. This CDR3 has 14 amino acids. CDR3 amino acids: CASSASVGSYEQYF. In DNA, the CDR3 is TGTGCCAGCAGTGCCTCGGTCGGCTCCTACGAGCAGTACTTC.

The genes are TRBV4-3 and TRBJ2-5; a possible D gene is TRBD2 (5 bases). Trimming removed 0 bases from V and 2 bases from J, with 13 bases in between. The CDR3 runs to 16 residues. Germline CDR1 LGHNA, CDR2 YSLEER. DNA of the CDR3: TGCGCCAGCAGCCAAGAGGAAGGCGGGCTACAAGAGACCCAGTACTTC. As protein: CASSQEEGGLQETQYF.

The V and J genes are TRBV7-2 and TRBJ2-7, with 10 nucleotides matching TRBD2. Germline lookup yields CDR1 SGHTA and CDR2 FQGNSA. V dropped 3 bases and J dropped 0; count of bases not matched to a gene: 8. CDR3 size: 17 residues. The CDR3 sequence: CASSFELAGLSSYEQYF. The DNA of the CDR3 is TGTGCCAGCAGCTTCGAACTAGCGGGGCTGAGCTCCTACGAGCAGTACTTC.

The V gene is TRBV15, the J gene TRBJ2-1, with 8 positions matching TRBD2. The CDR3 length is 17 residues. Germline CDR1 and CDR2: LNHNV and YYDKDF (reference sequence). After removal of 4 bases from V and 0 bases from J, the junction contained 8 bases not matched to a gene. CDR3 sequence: CATSKVTSDFSYNEQFF. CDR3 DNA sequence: TGTGCCACCAGCAAAGTGACTAGCGATTTCTCCTACAATGAGCAGTTCTTC.

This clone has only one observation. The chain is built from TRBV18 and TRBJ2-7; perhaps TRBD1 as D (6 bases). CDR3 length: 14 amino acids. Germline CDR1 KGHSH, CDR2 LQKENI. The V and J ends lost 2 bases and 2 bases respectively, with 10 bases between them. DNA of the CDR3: TGTGCCAGCTCACCAGTAGGGGGTACCTACGAGCAGTACTTC. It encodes CASSPVGGTYEQYF.

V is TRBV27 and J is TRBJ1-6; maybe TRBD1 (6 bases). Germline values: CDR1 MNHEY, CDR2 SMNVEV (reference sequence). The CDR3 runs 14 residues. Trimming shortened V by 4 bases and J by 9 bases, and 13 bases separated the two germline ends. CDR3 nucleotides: TGTGCCAGCAGTTCTACAGGGCGACGTTCACCCCTCCACTTT. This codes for CASSSTGRRSPLHF.

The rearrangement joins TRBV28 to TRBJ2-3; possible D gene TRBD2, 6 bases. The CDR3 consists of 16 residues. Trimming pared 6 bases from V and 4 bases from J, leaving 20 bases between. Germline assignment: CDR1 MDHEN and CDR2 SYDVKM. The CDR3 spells CASSPPAGYEADTQYF. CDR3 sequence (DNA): TGTGCCAGCAGCCCCCCCGCGGGGTATGAGGCAGATACGCAGTATTTT.

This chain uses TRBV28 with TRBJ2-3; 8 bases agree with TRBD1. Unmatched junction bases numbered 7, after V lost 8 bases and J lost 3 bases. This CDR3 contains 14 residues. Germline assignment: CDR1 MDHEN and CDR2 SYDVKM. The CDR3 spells CASGRGRGTDTQYF. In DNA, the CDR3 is TGTGCCAGCGGCAGGGGGCGAGGGACAGATACGCAGTATTTT.

In nucleotides, the CDR3 is TGCGCCAGCACGACAGGGTGGGGAGTGCAGCCCCAGCATTTT. Its protein is CASTTGWGVQPQHF. V and J are TRBV10-2 and TRBJ1-5; 7 bases are a match to TRBD1. Per the germline V gene, CDR1 is WSHSY and CDR2 is SAAADI. V lost 7 bases and J lost 7; bases outside the gene matches: 10. The CDR3 runs 14 residues.

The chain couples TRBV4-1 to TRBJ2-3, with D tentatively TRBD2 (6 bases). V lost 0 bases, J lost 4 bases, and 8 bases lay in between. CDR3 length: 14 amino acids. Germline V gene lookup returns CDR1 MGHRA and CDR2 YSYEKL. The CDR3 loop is CASSQDWEADTQYF. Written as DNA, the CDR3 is TGCGCCAGCAGCCAAGATTGGGAGGCAGATACGCAGTATTTT.

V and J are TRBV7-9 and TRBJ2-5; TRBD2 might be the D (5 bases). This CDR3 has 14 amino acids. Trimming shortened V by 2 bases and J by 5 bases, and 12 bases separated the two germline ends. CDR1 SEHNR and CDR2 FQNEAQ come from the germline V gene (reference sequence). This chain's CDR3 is CASSLPGQRETQYF. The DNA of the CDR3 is TGTGCCAGCAGCTTACCCGGGCAGCGGGAGACCCAGTACTTC.

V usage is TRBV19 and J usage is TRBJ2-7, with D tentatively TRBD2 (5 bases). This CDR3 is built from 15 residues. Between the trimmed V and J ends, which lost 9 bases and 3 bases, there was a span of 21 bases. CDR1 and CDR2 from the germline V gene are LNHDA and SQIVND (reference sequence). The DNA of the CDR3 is TGTGCCAGCCGCGAGGTCCCACTCGGGGACTACGAGCAGTACTTC. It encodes CASREVPLGDYEQYF.

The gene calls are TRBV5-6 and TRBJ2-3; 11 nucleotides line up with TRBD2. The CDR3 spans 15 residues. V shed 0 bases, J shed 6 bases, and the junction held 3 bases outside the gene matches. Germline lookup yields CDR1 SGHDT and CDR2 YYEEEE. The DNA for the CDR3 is TGTGCCAGCAGCTTGGGTAGCGGGAGGGGGGATACGCAGTATTTT. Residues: CASSLGSGRGDTQYF.

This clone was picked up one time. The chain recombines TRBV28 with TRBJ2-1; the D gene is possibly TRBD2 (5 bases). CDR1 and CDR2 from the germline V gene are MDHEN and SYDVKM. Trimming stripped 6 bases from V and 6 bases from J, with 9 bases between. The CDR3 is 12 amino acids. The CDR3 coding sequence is TGTGCCAGCAGCTGGACTCGCAATGAGCAGTTCTTC. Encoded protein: CASSWTRNEQFF.

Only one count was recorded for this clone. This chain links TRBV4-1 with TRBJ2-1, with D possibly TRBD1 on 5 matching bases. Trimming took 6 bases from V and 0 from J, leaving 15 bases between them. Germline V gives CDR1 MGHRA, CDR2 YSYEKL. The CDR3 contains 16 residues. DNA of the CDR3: TGCGCCAGCAGTAAAACAGGAAGTAACTCCTACAATGAGCAGTTCTTC. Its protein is CASSKTGSNSYNEQFF.